Presented here are 27 T cell receptor beta chains from one specimen sequenced in a study of cytomegalovirus exposure and HLA in healthy donors (dated by TCRdb to about 2017). Library preparation was by the immunoSEQ multiplex PCR assay. A mixture of 60 forward primers for TCR Vbeta segments and 13 reverse primers for TCR Jbeta segments was used in the multiplex PCR. TCRdb retrieved this table from immuneACCESS and kept in-frame rearrangements only. Not all clones are present; in checked studies, unresolved V genes account for under half, and no reason is known for the remainder. This sample holds hundreds of thousands of clones; over 70% were observed only once. The ten largest clones take up over 0.65% of the sample. Sample: PBMCs. These receptors were collected from a boy aged 2 to 10 in good health and CMV-seronegative.

The genes are TRBV21-1 and TRBJ2-3; the table's D call, TRBD2, was not checked against the DNA. TRBV21-1 is a documented pseudogene. The CDR3 length is 17 residues. The CDR3 sequence is CASRQRELAGRTDTQYF. CDR3 DNA sequence: TGTGCCAGCAGACAACGGGAACTAGCGGGACGCACAGATACGCAGTATTTT.

The chain links TRBV27 to TRBJ1-1; 8 positions agree with TRBD1. V dropped 2 bases and J dropped 7; count of bases not matched to a gene: 0. Germline V lookup: CDR1 MNHEY, CDR2 SMNVEV (reference sequence). CDR3 size: 12 residues. The CDR3 nucleotides read TGTGCCAGCAGTTTAGGGACAGGTGAAGCTTTCTTT. The encoded protein is CASSLGTGEAFF.

V and J are TRBV29-1 and TRBJ2-5; maybe TRBD2 (5 bases). The ends were cut back, 4 bases at V and 1 base at J, with 13 bases in the middle. The CDR3 spans 14 residues. CDR1 is SQVTM and CDR2 is ANQGSEA in the germline V gene. DNA for the CDR3: TGCAGCGTTGTGCCTCGGGGAGCCCAAGAGACCCAGTACTTC. It codes for CSVVPRGAQETQYF. The entire variable domain, with the rest obtained from reference TRBV29-1 and TRBJ2-5, is as follows: SAVISQKPSRDICQRGTSLTIQCQVDSQVTMMFWYRQQPGQSLTLIATANQGSEATYESGFVIDKFPISRPNLTFSTLTVSNMSPEDSSIYLCSVVPRGAQETQYFGPGTRLLVL.

The DNA of the CDR3 is TGTGCCAGTAGTATTAGAGGATCACCCCTCCACTTT. This translates into CASSIRGSPLHF. The V gene is TRBV19, the J gene TRBJ1-6; D not resolved. Looked up from germline, CDR1 is LNHDA and CDR2 is SQIVND (reference sequence). The CDR3 spans 12 residues. Trimming removed 3 bases at V and 10 bases at J, with 7 bases between.

The rearrangement uses TRBV5-1 and TRBJ2-2; 10 bases fit TRBD2. CDR1 is SGHRS and CDR2 is YFSETQ in the germline V gene. Trimming at V came to 0 bases and at J to 6 bases, leaving 8 bases not matched to a gene. The CDR3 length is 17 residues. The CDR3 sequence: CASSLDLAGAPPGELFF. For the CDR3, the DNA is TGCGCCAGCAGCTTGGACCTAGCGGGAGCCCCCCCCGGGGAGCTGTTTTTT.

V usage is TRBV27 and J usage is TRBJ2-7; possible D gene TRBD1, 5 bases. In germline, CDR1 is MNHEY, CDR2 SMNVEV (reference sequence). V was trimmed by 4 bases and J by 3 bases, leaving 16 bases between them. CDR3 size: 15 residues. CDR3 sequence reads: CASSWSGNENYEQYF. The CDR3 DNA follows: TGTGCCAGCAGTTGGTCAGGGAACGAAAACTACGAGCAGTACTTC.

The chain has TRBV6-6 and TRBJ1-1; D may be TRBD1 (6 bases). The V and J ends lost 5 bases and 11 bases respectively, with 12 bases between them. Germline-derived CDR1 and CDR2 are MNHNY and SVGAGI (reference sequence). CDR3 size: 11 residues. This CDR3 is CASSAGGAAFF. In DNA, the CDR3 is TGTGCCAGCAGTGCTGGGGGCGCGGCTTTCTTT.

CDR3 DNA sequence: TGTGCCTGGGACCCCGATCCAGGGGGTTTTACAGATACGCAGTATTTT. This gives the protein CAWDPDPGGFTDTQYF. The gene calls are TRBV30 and TRBJ2-3; the match to TRBD1 covers 7 bases. The length of the CDR3 is 16 residues. Unmatched junction bases numbered 14, after V lost 5 bases and J lost 3 bases. The germline V gene has CDR1 GTSNPN and CDR2 SVGIG (reference sequence).

The chain joins TRBV9 to TRBJ1-3; D gene uncertain. CDR1 and CDR2 (germline): SGDLS, YYNGEE. V gave up 0 bases and J gave up 4 bases, with 5 bases separating them. CDR3 length: 13 amino acids. CDR3 nucleotide sequence: TGTGCCAGCAGCGTAGATATGGGAAACACCATATATTTT. Encoded protein: CASSVDMGNTIYF. Full variable domain (missing parts from reference TRBV9 and TRBJ1-3): DSGVTQTPKHLITATGQRVTLRCSPRSGDLSVYWYQQSLDQGLQFLIQYYNGEERAKGNILERFSAQQFPDLHSELNLSSLELGDSALYFCASSVDMGNTIYFGEGSWLTVV.

The V and J genes are TRBV6-5 and TRBJ1-5, with a possible D match to TRBD1 (6 bases). The CDR3 covers 14 residues. Looked up from germline, CDR1 is MNHEY and CDR2 is SVGAGI. Trimming removed 2 bases at V and 6 bases at J, with 11 bases between. CDR3 DNA sequence: TGTGCCAGCAGTTACGTGGCAGGGGTTCAGCCCCAGCATTTT. Its protein product is CASSYVAGVQPQHF.

The gene calls are TRBV7-3 and TRBJ2-6, with a possible D match to TRBD1 (5 bases). Germline V gene data show CDR1 as SGHTA and CDR2 as FQGTGA. CDR3 length: 19 residues. The V gene lost 5 bases and the J gene lost 0 bases, with 20 bases spanning the gap. CDR3 bases: TGTGCCAGCAGCCCGTACGGGCAGGGTTCTATCTCTGGGGCCAACGTCCTGACTTTC. Translating gives CASSPYGQGSISGANVLTF.

This clone was counted a single time. This sequence joins TRBV5-1 and TRBJ1-2; 11 bases line up with TRBD1. CDR3 length equals 16 residues. Looked up from germline, CDR1 is SGHRS and CDR2 is YFSETQ. V was clipped by 0 bases and J by 4 bases; unmatched bases: 5. The CDR3 bases are TGCGCCAGCAGCTTGGACCGGGACAGGGGGATCTATGGCTACACCTTC. It is translated as CASSLDRDRGIYGYTF. Together with reference TRBV5-1 and TRBJ1-2, the CDR3 gives the full variable domain: KAGVTQTPRYLIKTRGQQVTLSCSPISGHRSVSWYQQTPGQGLQFLFEYFSETQRNKGNFPGRFSGRQFSNSRSEMNVSTLELGDSALYLCASSLDRDRGIYGYTFGSGTRLTVV.

The CDR3 is CASSEDRWSYEQYF. CDR3 DNA: TGTGCCAGCAGTGAGGACAGGTGGTCCTACGAGCAGTACTTC. The genes are TRBV6-1 and TRBJ2-7, with 7 bases identical to TRBD1. CDR3 length equals 14 residues. CDR1 and CDR2 (germline): MNHNS, SASEGT. V lost 3 bases, J lost 1 base, and 3 bases stayed unmatched.

The chain combines TRBV5-1 with TRBJ2-1; TRBD2 agrees at 10 bases. Trimming took 0 bases from V and 4 from J; bases not matched to a gene: 13. Germline V lookup: CDR1 SGHRS, CDR2 YFSETQ. This CDR3 comprises 19 residues. CDR3 sequence (DNA): TGCGCCAGCAGCTTGGCAGGTCTAGCGGGGGTCCTGGGTTACAATGAGCAGTTCTTC. Translated, it gives CASSLAGLAGVLGYNEQFF.

V is TRBV2 and J is TRBJ2-6; tentative D call: TRBD1 (5 bases). This CDR3 is 16 amino acids long. V lost 2 bases and J 0 bases, leaving 8 bases between the germline ends. CDR1 and CDR2 (germline): SNHLY, FYNNEI. CDR3 residues: CASSEKGVSGANVLTF. CDR3 nucleotide sequence: TGTGCCAGCAGTGAAAAAGGGGTCTCTGGGGCCAACGTCCTGACTTTC.

This chain joins TRBV11-2 and TRBJ1-2, with unresolved D. The V end was cut by 0 bases, the J end by 1 base, with 3 bases between. The CDR3 totals 13 residues. The V gene's germline CDR1 is SGHAT and CDR2 FQNNGV. CDR3 sequence reads: CASSLDSNYGYTF. The CDR3 bases are TGTGCCAGCAGCTTAGACAGTAACTATGGCTACACCTTC.

The chain employs TRBV6-5 and TRBJ2-5; 7 positions match TRBD1. With the DNA end fitting TRBJ2-7 better, the J assignment may be wrong. Per germline, CDR1 MNHEY and CDR2 SVGAGI. This CDR3 has 15 amino acids. CDR3 in DNA: TGTGCCAGCAGTTACGCCCGGGACAGCCTTTACGAGCAGTACTTC. It translates to CASSYARDSLYEQYF.

The gene calls are TRBV6-1 and TRBJ2-3; D remains unclear. CDR3 length: 16 residues. V was trimmed by 1 base and J by 2 bases, leaving 13 bases between them. Germline CDR1 and CDR2: MNHNS and SASEGT. The CDR3 DNA sequence: TGTGCCAGCAGTGAAGGTATTGCCAGTTACACAGATACGCAGTATTTT. The encoded protein is CASSEGIASYTDTQYF.

The rearrangement links TRBV9 to TRBJ1-4; TRBD1 aligns across 7 bases. The V and J ends lost 3 bases and 7 bases, in that order; junction bases with no gene match: 12. Germline V CDR1 and CDR2: SGDLS, YYNGEE. The CDR3 is 16 amino acids. In nucleotides, the CDR3 is TGTGCCAGCAGCGCCGAGAGCGACAGGGAGCGTGAAAAACTGTTTTTT. It codes for CASSAESDREREKLFF.

The chain couples TRBV2 to TRBJ2-5; 7 bases line up with TRBD1. Near its end, the DNA agrees better with TRBJ2-7, so the J call may be wrong. The CDR3 has 12 amino acids. Germline values: CDR1 SNHLY, CDR2 FYNNEI. DNA for the CDR3: TGTGCCAGTGGACAGGAAATTTACGAGCAGTACTTC. Its translation: CASGQEIYEQYF.

This sequence joins TRBV13 and TRBJ1-2; the match to TRBD1 covers 8 bases. The V segment lost 0 bases and the J segment 7 bases; nucleotides outside the gene matches: 7. From germline, CDR1 is PRHDT and CDR2 FYEKMQ (reference sequence). The CDR3 has 15 amino acids. CDR3 DNA: TGTGCCAGCAGCTTAGGGCAGGGGGCCCCCCGTGGCTACACCTTC. Its protein is CASSLGQGAPRGYTF.

The chain recombines TRBV11-2 with TRBJ2-2; tentatively, D is TRBD1 (6 bases). The CDR3 sequence is 14 residues long. Germline CDR1 reads SGHAT; CDR2 reads FQNNGV. Trimming stripped 5 bases from V and 6 bases from J, with 13 bases between. The CDR3 DNA sequence: TGTGCCAGCAGCGCAGCCAGGGGCGCCGGGGAGCTGTTTTTT. Its protein is CASSAARGAGELFF.

The V and J genes are TRBV27 and TRBJ2-1; the match to TRBD2 covers 9 bases. With V trimmed by 2 bases and J by 4 bases, 6 bases remained unmatched. Germline V gives CDR1 MNHEY, CDR2 SMNVEV (reference sequence). This CDR3 is 16 amino acids long. CDR3 nucleotide sequence: TGTGCCAGCAGTTTACGTGGACTAGCGCTTTACAATGAGCAGTTCTTC. Its protein is CASSLRGLALYNEQFF.

This chain uses TRBV5-5 with TRBJ1-3; a weak D match, TRBD1 (6 bases). Per germline, CDR1 SGHKS and CDR2 YYEKEE (reference sequence). This CDR3 is built from 14 residues. Trimming pared 4 bases from V and 1 base from J, leaving 9 bases between. CDR3 bases: TGTGCCAGCAGCCAAGGACAGTCTGGAAACACCATATATTTT. Amino acids: CASSQGQSGNTIYF.

The chain carries TRBV7-9 and TRBJ2-7, with a tentative D call TRBD1 (6 bases). V lost 1 base and J lost 3, with 10 bases in between. Germline lookup yields CDR1 SEHNR and CDR2 FQNEAQ (reference sequence). The CDR3 runs to 14 residues. The CDR3 sequence: CASSLGQGFYEQYF. CDR3 coding DNA: TGTGCCAGCAGCTTAGGGCAGGGGTTCTACGAGCAGTACTTC. The whole variable domain, remainder taken from reference TRBV7-9 and TRBJ2-7, is DTGVSQNPRHKITKRGQNVTFRCDPISEHNRLYWYRQTLGQGPEFLTYFQNEAQLEKSRLLSDRFSAERPKGSFSTLEIQRTEQGDSAMYLCASSLGQGFYEQYFGPGTRLTVT.

The chain couples TRBV19 to TRBJ1-1; 8 nucleotides line up with TRBD1. The CDR3 consists of 17 residues. Looked up from germline, CDR1 is LNHDA and CDR2 is SQIVND (reference sequence). The ends lost 1 base at V and 3 bases at J; junction bases unmatched: 10. CDR3 bases: TGTGCCAGTAGTATAGGGTTGGCCAGGGGGCCGCACACTGAAGCTTTCTTT. Its translation: CASSIGLARGPHTEAFF.

The rearrangement links TRBV6-1 to TRBJ2-7; 8 bases match TRBD1. V was clipped by 8 bases and J by 6 bases; unmatched bases: 9. Per the germline V gene, CDR1 is MNHNS and CDR2 is SASEGT. The CDR3 contains 13 residues. The CDR3 nucleotides are TGTGCCAGCTTTGACAGGGGACGGGGCGAGCAGTACTTC. It translates to CASFDRGRGEQYF.